The 17 T cell receptor beta chains given below trace back to one sample, sequenced in a study of cytomegalovirus exposure and HLA in healthy donors. The PCR was carried out with 60 Vbeta primers and 13 Jbeta primers. This table comes from immunoSEQ multiplex PCR, and its TCRdb copy is limited to in-frame clones, with some not included. This table holds 270,000 or so clones, 86% found once. Material for sequencing was PBMCs. The receptors were gathered from a man between 40 and 49 years old in good health and CMV-seropositive.

The V call is TRBV28, the J call TRBJ2-2, with 8 bases identical to TRBD1. The CDR3 is 17 residues long. The ends lost 5 bases at V and 2 bases at J; junction bases unmatched: 10. Germline lookup yields CDR1 MDHEN and CDR2 SYDVKM. The CDR3, as DNA: TGTGCCAGCAGTCCATCCCCGGGACAGGATAACACCGGGGAGCTGTTTTTT. Translation gives CASSPSPGQDNTGELFF.

This clone was seen only a few times. The chain uses TRBV5-6 and TRBJ1-1; a weak D match, TRBD1 (5 bases). The CDR3 spans 16 residues. Germline V gene lookup returns CDR1 SGHDT and CDR2 YYEEEE. Trimming stripped 4 bases from V and 1 base from J, with 17 bases between. The CDR3 DNA reads TGTGCCAGCAGCGCTTTGGGGGGGTCGGAGAACACTGAAGCTTTCTTT. Translating it yields CASSALGGSENTEAFF.

In its sample, this clone was seen once. CDR3 sequence reads: CASTSGSLRGETQYF. DNA for the CDR3: TGTGCCTCGACTAGCGGGAGTCTGAGGGGAGAGACCCAGTACTTC. This chain links TRBV5-6 with TRBJ2-5, with 12 nucleotides matching TRBD2. Germline loops: CDR1 SGHDT, CDR2 YYEEEE. The CDR3 consists of 15 residues. With V trimmed by 10 bases and J by 4 bases, 11 bases remained unmatched.

The chain links TRBV29-1 to TRBJ2-5, with 14 bases matching TRBD2. The J call may be incorrect, as the DNA end agrees better with TRBJ2-7. This CDR3 contains 14 residues. Per germline, CDR1 SQVTM and CDR2 ANQGSEA. The CDR3 DNA follows: TGCAGCGTCCCGCTCGGACTAGCGGGGGGCGAGCAGTACTTC. Translated: CSVPLGLAGGEQYF.

This sequence joins TRBV7-9 and TRBJ2-3, with D possibly being TRBD1 (6 bases). The CDR3 consists of 14 residues. The V gene's germline CDR1 is SEHNR and CDR2 FQNEAQ (reference sequence). V lost 3 bases and J 4 bases, leaving 11 bases between the germline ends. The CDR3 spells CASSFTGPSDTQYF. CDR3 sequence (DNA): TGTGCCAGCAGCTTTACAGGGCCTTCAGATACGCAGTATTTT.

The sample holds one count of this clone. The chain links TRBV7-2 to TRBJ2-1; D gene uncertain. V dropped 1 base and J dropped 7 bases, with 5 bases sitting between them. CDR1 is SGHTA, CDR2 FQGNSA, per germline. The CDR3 is 12 amino acids. The CDR3 here is CASSLGANEQFF. The CDR3 DNA reads as TGTGCCAGCAGCTTAGGGGCTAATGAGCAGTTCTTC.

This clone was observed a single time. The rearrangement uses TRBV15 and TRBJ2-4, with TRBD2 identical over 7 bases. The V and J ends lost 1 base and 0 bases, in that order; junction bases with no gene match: 9. This CDR3 comprises 18 residues. Germline CDR1 LNHNV, CDR2 YYDKDF (reference sequence). CDR3 in DNA: TGTGCCACCAGCAGAGGGCGGGAGCCATTGATAGCCAAAAACATTCAGTACTTC. Its translation is CATSRGREPLIAKNIQYF.

V is TRBV28 and J is TRBJ2-7; D may be TRBD1 (6 bases). The CDR3 has 14 residues. V was pared by 5 bases and J by 3 bases, with 14 bases between. Germline V gives CDR1 MDHEN, CDR2 SYDVKM. CDR3 nucleotide sequence: TGTGCCAGCAGTGGACACAGGGTTATCTACGAGCAGTACTTC. It is translated as CASSGHRVIYEQYF.

The gene calls are TRBV6-5 and TRBJ2-1; 10 nucleotides match TRBD2. The CDR3 totals 14 residues. Germline V lookup: CDR1 MNHEY, CDR2 SVGAGI. V lost 5 bases and J lost 9; bases outside the gene matches: 7. The CDR3 region is CASSPSGSSVEQFF. For the CDR3, the DNA is TGTGCCAGCAGTCCTAGCGGGAGTTCGGTTGAGCAGTTCTTC.

The V and J genes are TRBV6-5 and TRBJ2-7; 8 positions agree with TRBD1. Germline V gene sequence: CDR1 MNHEY, CDR2 SVGAGI. The J segment lost 3 bases and the V segment lost 6 bases, leaving 10 bases of the junction unmatched. There are 15 residues in the CDR3. CDR3 bases: TGTGCCAGCAGCTCCAGGACAGGGAAAATCTACGAGCAGTACTTC. It encodes CASSSRTGKIYEQYF.

V usage is TRBV4-3 and J usage is TRBJ2-7; D might be TRBD2 (5 bases). This CDR3 is 16 amino acids long. V was shortened by 4 bases and J by 2 bases, with 18 bases between the two germline ends. Germline V gene lookup returns CDR1 LGHNA and CDR2 YSLEER. The CDR3 region has the DNA TGCGCCAGCAGCCGTATAGGCGGGTCCAAACCCTACGAGCAGTACTTC. Translated: CASSRIGGSKPYEQYF.

The chain employs TRBV7-2 and TRBJ2-5; D is possibly TRBD1 (5 bases). Trimming cost V 6 bases and J 5 bases, with 13 bases left between them. This CDR3 has 13 amino acids. Germline-derived CDR1 and CDR2 are SGHTA and FQGNSA. The chain's CDR3 is CASRGRVQETQYF. CDR3 in DNA: TGTGCCAGCAGGGGCAGGGTTCAGGAGACCCAGTACTTC.

The chain is built from TRBV28 and TRBJ2-7; 10 bases are shared with TRBD1. The CDR3 is made up of 15 amino acids. Trimming cost V 3 bases and J 6 bases; bases outside gene matches: 8. The V gene's germline CDR1 is MDHEN and CDR2 SYDVKM. CDR3 region: CASSLPGTGAREQYF. The CDR3 bases are TGTGCCAGCAGTTTGCCCGGGACAGGGGCCCGCGAGCAGTACTTC.

The chain is built from TRBV6-1 and TRBJ2-7, with TRBD1 as a possible D gene (5 bases). This CDR3 has 15 amino acids. CDR1 MNHNS and CDR2 SASEGT come from the germline V gene. V was cut by 4 bases and J by 0 bases, with 13 bases left in between. The CDR3 DNA reads TGTGCCAGCAGTGTAGGTCAGGGCAGCTCCTACGAGCAGTACTTC. It specifies CASSVGQGSSYEQYF.

This clone was observed a few times. The V call is TRBV27, the J call TRBJ2-1; 7 bases line up with TRBD1. Per the germline V gene, CDR1 is MNHEY and CDR2 is SMNVEV (reference sequence). The CDR3 covers 15 residues. V shed 3 bases and J 8 bases; nucleotides not matched to a gene: 10. CDR3 bases: TGTGCCAGCAGTTTCGGAACAGGGGTAGTCGATGAGCAGTTCTTC. It specifies CASSFGTGVVDEQFF.

This clone was seen a single time. This chain connects TRBV5-1 to TRBJ2-2, with a possible D match to TRBD2 (6 bases). This CDR3 contains 15 residues. Germline V gives CDR1 SGHRS, CDR2 YFSETQ. Trimming took off 3 bases at V and 6 bases at J, with 15 bases between the two ends. CDR3 in amino acids: CASSWGGTGAGELFF. The CDR3 nucleotides read TGCGCCAGCAGCTGGGGCGGGACCGGGGCCGGGGAGCTGTTTTTT.

V and J are TRBV6-5 and TRBJ2-1; 12 nucleotides align to TRBD2. This CDR3 spans 16 amino acids. J gave up 7 bases and V 1 base, and 5 bases lay outside the gene matches. Per germline, CDR1 MNHEY and CDR2 SVGAGI. DNA of the CDR3: TGTGCCAGCAGTTACTTGACTAGCGGGAGAAAGAATGAGCAGTTCTTC. This gives the protein CASSYLTSGRKNEQFF.